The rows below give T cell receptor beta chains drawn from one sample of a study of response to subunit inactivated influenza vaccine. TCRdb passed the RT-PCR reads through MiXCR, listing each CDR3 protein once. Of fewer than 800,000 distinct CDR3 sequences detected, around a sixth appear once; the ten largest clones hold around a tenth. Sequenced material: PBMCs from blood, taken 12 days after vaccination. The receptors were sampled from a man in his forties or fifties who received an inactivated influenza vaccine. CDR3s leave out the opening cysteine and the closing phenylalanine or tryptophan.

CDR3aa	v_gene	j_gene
SARDLSRAVGELF	TRBV20-1	TRBJ2-2
AWSVRATGNTIY	TRBV30	TRBJ1-3
ASSFASGSGGEQF	TRBV5-1	TRBJ2-1
ASRHGQGAGEQY	TRBV2	TRBJ2-7
ASSTGPGTGELF	TRBV11-1	TRBJ2-2
ASSQGTGTNYGYT	TRBV4-2	TRBJ1-2
ASSRTEAF	TRBV7-9	TRBJ1-1
ASKPREALTSYEQY	TRBV28	TRBJ2-7
ASSLARGFYEQY	TRBV28	TRBJ2-7
ASSLDPSTEAF	TRBV5-1	TRBJ1-1
ASSLDRGIYEQY	TRBV5-1	TRBJ2-7
ATSRRTRTGVAETQY	TRBV15	TRBJ2-5
ASSPGLAKNIQY	TRBV7-2	TRBJ2-4
SVLGQGGWQETQY	TRBV29-1	TRBJ2-5
AWRADRRETQY	TRBV30	TRBJ2-5
SVEGTSGSTYEQY	TRBV29-1	TRBJ2-7
ASSAGQVTGELF	TRBV9	TRBJ2-2
ASNERGAENIQY	TRBV6-2/TRBV6-3	TRBJ2-4
ASSPNKDGYT	TRBV7-9	TRBJ1-2
ATSDSRVSSYNEQF	TRBV24-1	TRBJ2-1
ASSLMGSNRHSYEQY	TRBV7-6	TRBJ2-7
ASSQVGGEYNEQF	TRBV4-2	TRBJ2-1
ASSILAGEQF	TRBV5-1	TRBJ2-1
ASGLGGGGNEQF	TRBV6-2/TRBV6-3	TRBJ2-1
ASSGRQGLGYT	TRBV6-1	TRBJ1-2
ASSRGGEPGELF	TRBV5-1	TRBJ2-2
ASSLGTGFVEQY	TRBV12-3/TRBV12-4	TRBJ2-7
ASNLGQGRGYGYT	TRBV6-2/TRBV6-3	TRBJ1-2
ATSRVGEITYNEQF	TRBV15	TRBJ2-1
ASSQGADGWNEQF	TRBV4-1	TRBJ2-1
SARGGAGYTGELF	TRBV20-1	TRBJ2-2
ASSLKTGGADTQY	TRBV12-3/TRBV12-4	TRBJ2-3
ASSRRQGNTEAF	TRBV6-1	TRBJ1-1
SVEDLTRVEVNEQF	TRBV29-1	TRBJ2-1
ASSPPGTALYEQY	TRBV28	TRBJ2-7
ATRGTKEDTQY	TRBV24-1	TRBJ2-3
ASSSDVNPYEQY	TRBV18	TRBJ2-7
ASSQDLYRRNTGELF	TRBV3-1	TRBJ2-2
ASSLENRRNTIY	TRBV5-1	TRBJ1-3
SVVRVDIQY	TRBV29-1	TRBJ2-4
ASSQDRRLRGTEAF	TRBV4-3	TRBJ1-1
ASSLPAGARETQY	TRBV11-1	TRBJ2-5
ASIQRRTDTQY	TRBV6-6	TRBJ2-3
ASSSVDRDNQPQH	TRBV27	TRBJ1-5
ASSLQGGWTEAF	TRBV6-2/TRBV6-3	TRBJ1-1
ASSPRLAGLSDEQF	TRBV7-9	TRBJ2-1
ASSFSGRGTGELF	TRBV11-2	TRBJ2-2
SVPTRASGAYEQY	TRBV20-1	TRBJ2-7
ASSKEGTSGATQY	TRBV14	TRBJ2-3
ASSNQGIYGYT	TRBV5-1	TRBJ1-2
ASPTGVDNEQF	TRBV7-9	TRBJ2-1
ASSVLASETQY	TRBV18	TRBJ2-5
ASSGQVGETQY	TRBV28	TRBJ2-5
AIKNERNEQF	TRBV10-3	TRBJ2-1
ASSKGRHQETQY	TRBV7-9	TRBJ2-5